This T cell receptor (beta chain) was observed in a study of long-term antiretroviral therapy in people with HIV. At survey level, the immunoSEQ assay was run in its v3.0 version. Profiling relied on immunoSEQ multiplex PCR, and the TCRdb table lists in-frame clones only, not all of them. The table includes around 20,000 clones, less than 85% detected once. Per individual, the PBMC samples numbered at least one pre-ART and at least two post-ART. As concerns this clone: Its antigen is unknown.

The CDR3 loop spans 12 amino acids. The V gene's germline CDR1 is LNHDA and CDR2 SQIVND (reference sequence). Trimming stripped 7 bases from V and 8 bases from J, with 11 bases between. Study outcomes and limitations: Across all time points, the repertoire was dominated by clones that expanded before ART. Viral resistance, ART adherence and therapy changes all lacked available data. Upon ART, diversity increased but remained lower than transplant donor controls.

The material sequenced was unsorted PBMCs, taken 0.9 years after starting antiretroviral therapy. The V gene is TRBV19, the J gene TRBJ2-2; no clear D gene. The sequence was collected from a man aged 18 to 29 with HIV. Written as DNA, the CDR3 is TGTGCCAGTAAAGGGTTCCCGGGGGAGCTGTTTTTT. Residues: CASKGFPGELFF.